This T cell receptor (beta chain) originates from a study of cytomegalovirus exposure and HLA in healthy donors. Losses at the gene ends were 5 bases for V and 9 bases for J; bases not matched to a gene: 7. This CDR3 comprises 14 residues. Germline V gene sequence: CDR1 SGHTA, CDR2 FQGNSA. In the PCR, 60 Vbeta and 13 Jbeta primers were used. Per the study methods: In a later analysis, some 10 million of some 80 million unique beta chains occurred in at least two donors. The repertoire was sequenced with immunoSEQ multiplex PCR; TCRdb's copy has only in-frame clones and lacks some. That table supplies the V and J calls and clone size; D and trimming were determined from the DNA. The sample includes under 200,000 clones, 80% to 90% seen only once; the top ten take about 10%. In regard to this clone: Its antigen remains unknown.

Whole-study findings and limits: Per published reports, the classifier diagnosed cytomegalovirus status with high specificity and sensitivity. HLA-A and HLA-B allele assignments for most subjects were reportedly predicted accurately using TCR beta sequences. With further analysis later on, most CMV-associated TCR beta chains appeared HLA-restricted.

The source is a man younger than 30 in good health and CMV-seropositive. The material sequenced was PBMCs. The rearrangement joins TRBV7-2 to TRBJ1-3; 10 nucleotides line up with TRBD1. The CDR3 coding sequence is TGTGCCAGCAGCCAAAGGACAGGGGGGAGCACCATATATTTT. Its protein is CASSQRTGGSTIYF. The whole variable domain, filled in from reference TRBV7-2 and TRBJ1-3, reads GAGVSQSPSNKVTEKGKDVELRCDPISGHTALYWYRQSLGQGLEFLIYFQGNSAPDKSGLPSDRFSAERTGGSVSTLTIQRTQQEDSAVYLCASSQRTGGSTIYFGEGSWLTVV.